This entry features one T cell receptor (beta chain) sequence. The data derive from a study of blood T cell repertoires in COVID-19. Study-level information: The samples span acute and convalescent COVID-19 from the United States, Italy and Spain.

In the original workflow: How many nucleated cells were present was estimated from reference gene primer amplification. Libraries were prepared by immunoSEQ multiplex PCR; TCRdb keeps only in-frame clonotypes and omits some of them. V and J calls and clone size are copied from that table; D and trimming were computed from the DNA. The data show 250,000 to 350,000 clones, around 89% seen once. This CDR3 comprises 13 residues. The V gene's germline CDR1 is SGHRS and CDR2 YFSETQ. The ends were cut back, 0 bases at V and 3 bases at J, with 7 bases in the middle. Material for sequencing was peripheral blood. The genes are TRBV5-1 and TRBJ2-7, with unresolved D. This receptor was obtained from a woman aged 45-59 years with COVID-19, enrolled during active disease. The CDR3 DNA sequence: TGCGCCAGCAGCTTGGCTTTAAACTACGAGCAGTACTTC. Amino acid sequence: CASSLALNYEQYF.